The 32 T cell receptor beta chains given below trace back to one sample, sequenced in a study. MiXCR, applied by TCRdb to the RT-PCR reads, yields one record per CDR3 protein. This table has fewer than 800,000 distinct CDR3 sequences, approximately 15% appearing once. The sequenced sample was memory CD4+ T cells from blood. All receptors come from a female donor in good health, serving as a healthy control.

This clonotype appeared many times. The V gene is TRBV4-2, the J gene TRBJ1-2, with 7 bases matching TRBD1. Germline CDR1 and CDR2: LGHNA and YNFKEQ. CDR3 size: 15 residues. V gave up 2 bases and J gave up 4 bases; unmatched junction bases: 7. The CDR3 sequence is CASSQPQGGGYGYTF. CDR3 coding DNA: TGTGCCAGCAGCCAACCCCAGGGGGGAGGCTATGGCTACACCTTC.

The gene calls are TRBV28 and TRBJ2-1; no firm D call. V was clipped by 7 bases and J by 3 bases, with 13 bases between them. The CDR3 has 14 amino acids. The V gene's germline CDR1 is MDHEN and CDR2 SYDVKM. CDR3 sequence reads: CASKQASYYNEQFF. In nucleotides, the CDR3 is TGTGCCAGCAAGCAAGCGTCCTACTACAATGAGCAGTTCTTC.

The chain has TRBV5-6 and TRBJ2-3; 11 nucleotides line up with TRBD2. The CDR3 extends over 20 amino acids. Germline CDR1 and CDR2: SGHDT and YYEEEE. V lost 2 bases, J lost 6 bases, and 20 bases stayed unmatched. The CDR3: CASSLDRGLSLAGVSDTQYF. The CDR3 DNA is TGTGCCAGCAGCTTAGACAGGGGACTATCACTAGCGGGAGTCAGCGATACGCAGTATTTT.

V gene TRBV9 combines with J gene TRBJ2-1; 8 nucleotides agree with TRBD1. Per germline, CDR1 SGDLS and CDR2 YYNGEE. Trimming removed 5 bases from V and 9 bases from J; junction bases left unmatched: 10. The CDR3 runs 14 residues. The CDR3 loop reads CASSDRTGNGEQFF. For the CDR3, the DNA is TGTGCCAGCAGTGATAGGACAGGGAACGGTGAGCAGTTCTTC.

The rearrangement joins TRBV7-2 to TRBJ2-2, with a tentative D call TRBD2 (5 bases). CDR1 is SGHTA and CDR2 is FQGNSA in the germline V gene. V was pared by 5 bases and J by 6 bases, with 19 bases between. The CDR3 is 16 amino acids. The CDR3 DNA reads TGTGCCAGCAGCCCAGTCCAATCAACGGAGGCCGGGGAGCTGTTTTTT. Its translation: CASSPVQSTEAGELFF.

J is TRBJ2-7 and V is TRBV11-2; 10 nucleotides match TRBD2. The CDR3 is 19 amino acids. Losses at the gene ends were 6 bases for V and 0 bases for J; bases not matched to a gene: 17. The germline V gene encodes CDR1 SGHAT and CDR2 FQNNGV. CDR3 bases: TGTGCCAGCAGATCACTTCGCCCCCGACTAGCGGGTAACTCCTACGAGCAGTACTTC. This encodes CASRSLRPRLAGNSYEQYF.

This clonotype was recorded many times. This chain uses TRBV24-1 with TRBJ2-5; 9 bases map to TRBD2. Germline CDR1 reads KGHDR; CDR2 reads SFDVKD. The CDR3 is made up of 14 amino acids. J gave up 5 bases and V 4 bases, and 4 bases lay outside the gene matches. The CDR3 coding sequence is TGTGCCACCAGTGACTACCTAGCGGGGGAGACCCAGTACTTC. Translated, it gives CATSDYLAGETQYF.

The gene calls are TRBV2 and TRBJ2-3, with 8 positions matching TRBD2. Germline V gene lookup returns CDR1 SNHLY and CDR2 FYNNEI. The CDR3 totals 18 residues. V trimming: 6 bases; J trimming: 6 bases; junction bases outside the gene matches: 20. CDR3 in DNA: TGTGCCAGCAGGGTAGCGACGATTAGCGGGACCAATAAGGATACGCAGTATTTT. Translated: CASRVATISGTNKDTQYF.

The chain has TRBV2 and TRBJ2-7; D is undetermined. CDR3 length: 14 amino acids. Trimming took 3 bases from V and 0 from J, leaving 9 bases between them. Germline V CDR1 and CDR2: SNHLY, FYNNEI. Here the CDR3 DNA reads TGTGCCAGCAGTGAGGGGTGGAGCTCCTACGAGCAGTACTTC. It encodes CASSEGWSSYEQYF.

This clonotype occurred a few times. The chain's CDR3 is CATSDYTREQFF. The CDR3 region has the DNA TGTGCCACCAGTGACTACACCCGCGAGCAGTTCTTC. The chain has TRBV24-1 and TRBJ2-1; unclear D gene. Per germline, CDR1 KGHDR and CDR2 SFDVKD. CDR3 length: 12 residues. V was pared by 4 bases and J by 10 bases, with 10 bases between.

There are a few counts of this clonotype. The chain carries TRBV7-9 and TRBJ2-1; 7 nucleotides align to TRBD2. With V trimmed by 5 bases and J by 3 bases, 7 bases remained unmatched. The CDR3 extends over 15 amino acids. Germline V gives CDR1 SEHNR, CDR2 FQNEAQ (reference sequence). The chain's CDR3 is CASSREGRDYNEQFF. In nucleotides, the CDR3 is TGTGCCAGCAGCCGCGAGGGGAGGGACTACAATGAGCAGTTCTTC. The full variable domain, rest sourced from reference TRBV7-9 and TRBJ2-1, is DTGVSQNPRHKITKRGQNVTFRCDPISEHNRLYWYRQTLGQGPEFLTYFQNEAQLEKSRLLSDRFSAERPKGSFSTLEIQRTEQGDSAMYLCASSREGRDYNEQFFGPGTRLTVL.

This clonotype was counted many times. The rearrangement uses TRBV6-5 and TRBJ2-7; D tentatively fits TRBD1 or TRBD2 (5 bases each). CDR1 and CDR2 from the germline V gene are MNHEY and SVGAGI. This CDR3 is 15 amino acids long. Trimming cost V 4 bases and J 4 bases, with 17 bases left between them. CDR3 region: CASSSTGTPSYEQYF. For the CDR3, the DNA is TGTGCCAGCAGTTCTACCGGGACGCCTTCTTACGAGCAGTACTTC.

This clonotype was seen only a few times. The chain links TRBV11-3 to TRBJ2-4, with 8 bases identical to TRBD1. The CDR3 runs 16 residues. V lost 1 base to trimming and J lost 1 base; unmatched junction nucleotides: 3. Germline assignment: CDR1 SGHNT and CDR2 YENEEA. The CDR3 DNA reads TGTGCCAGCAGCTTAGGAGGGACAGGTGCCAAAAACATTCAGTACTTC. Translating it yields CASSLGGTGAKNIQYF.

This chain links TRBV7-9 with TRBJ1-1; 9 bases line up with TRBD1. Germline CDR1 reads SEHNR; CDR2 reads FQNEAQ (reference sequence). V lost 2 bases and J lost 3; bases outside the gene matches: 7. CDR3 length: 16 amino acids. The CDR3 DNA reads as TGTGCCAGCAGCTTATCCCGGACAGGGGTGGACACTGAAGCTTTCTTT. Translated: CASSLSRTGVDTEAFF.

This clonotype has a handful of counts. The J gene is TRBJ2-7, the V gene TRBV10-3; 10 nucleotides line up with TRBD2. The junction had 12 bases not matched to a gene; V was cut back by 8 bases and J by 5 bases. The germline V gene has CDR1 ENHRY and CDR2 SYGVKD. The CDR3 contains 15 residues. CDR3 nucleotide sequence: TGTGCCATCTGCCCTTCTAGCGGGAGCTTTAACGAGCAGTACTTC. This translates into CAICPSSGSFNEQYF.

There are many counts of this clonotype. The V gene is TRBV12-3 or TRBV12-4, the J gene TRBJ2-7; D is uncertain. CDR3 length: 14 amino acids. V lost 6 bases, J lost 1 base, and 13 bases lay in between. CDR3 residues: CASSRMGSSYEQYF. DNA for the CDR3: TGTGCCAGCAGCCGAATGGGAAGTTCCTACGAGCAGTACTTC.

This clonotype was seen only a few times. The chain links TRBV19 to TRBJ2-5; TRBD2 agrees at 9 bases. The CDR3 loop spans 15 amino acids. Germline V CDR1 and CDR2: LNHDA, SQIVND (reference sequence). Germline trimming cut 6 bases from V and 7 bases from J; bases unmatched to any gene: 12. This CDR3 is CASSPAGGPAGTQYF. As DNA, the CDR3 is TGTGCCAGTAGCCCGGCGGGAGGGCCGGCTGGGACCCAGTACTTC.

This clonotype was seen only a few times. A read error may account for a junction end that differs from germline. The V and J genes are TRBV4-1 and TRBJ1-5; D is unclear. The CDR3 has 15 amino acids. CDR1 is MGHRA, CDR2 YSYEKL, per germline. DNA for the CDR3: TGCGCCAGCAGCCAAGGGCCAGGTAGCGATCAGCCCCAGCATTTT. Protein sequence: CASSQGPGSDQPQHF.

This clonotype showed up many times. The chain employs TRBV12-3 or TRBV12-4 and TRBJ2-1, with D possibly being TRBD2 (6 bases). Trimming took 9 bases from V and 2 from J, leaving 11 bases between them. CDR3 length: 13 amino acids. Here the CDR3 reads CASNRLAYNEQFF. The CDR3 region has the DNA TGTGCCAGTAATAGACTAGCCTACAATGAGCAGTTCTTC.

The chain joins TRBV4-3 to TRBJ1-4; D is possibly TRBD1 (6 bases). Germline V gene data show CDR1 as LGHNA and CDR2 as YSLEER. The CDR3 consists of 16 residues. V lost 5 bases and J 10 bases, leaving 23 bases between the germline ends. CDR3 amino acids: CASSMTPVTQGGKLFF. The DNA of the CDR3 is TGCGCCAGCAGCATGACGCCTGTAACACAGGGTGGAAAACTGTTTTTT.

This clonotype was observed a handful of times. This chain joins TRBV2 and TRBJ2-3; 7 positions match TRBD2. This CDR3 region has 13 residues. The germline gives CDR1 SNHLY, CDR2 FYNNEI. The V gene end was trimmed by 8 bases and the J gene end by 3 bases; junction bases not matched to a gene: 5. CDR3 amino acids: CASGRETTDTQYF. The DNA for the CDR3 is TGTGCCAGCGGGAGGGAAACGACAGATACGCAGTATTTT. Variable domain in full (rest from reference TRBV2 and TRBJ2-3): EPEVTQTPSHQVTQMGQEVILRCVPISNHLYFYWYRQILGQKVEFLVSFYNNEISEKSEIFDDQFSVERPDGSNFTLKIRSTKLEDSAMYFCASGRETTDTQYFGPGTRLTVL.

This clonotype was observed a handful of times. The chain has TRBV20-1 and TRBJ1-1; possible D gene TRBD1, 6 bases. The CDR3 consists of 13 residues. The germline CDR1 and CDR2 sequences are DFQATT and SNEGSKA (reference sequence). The CDR3 region is CTMLKGVGTEAFF. CDR3 nucleotides: TGCACCATGCTCAAGGGGGTGGGCACTGAAGCTTTCTTT.

This chain joins TRBV25-1 and TRBJ1-2, with D possibly matching TRBD1 (6 bases). This CDR3 has 17 residues. V lost 1 base and J 4 bases, leaving 19 bases between the germline ends. Germline lookup yields CDR1 MGHDK and CDR2 SYGVNS. CDR3 bases: TGTGCCAGCAGTGAATCGGGGGCAGAAGCCCTTTTCTATGGCTACACCTTC. This sequence encodes CASSESGAEALFYGYTF.

This rearrangement joins TRBV6-1 to TRBJ2-7; 14 positions agree with TRBD2. J gave up 5 bases and V 10 bases, and 7 bases lay outside the gene matches. CDR1 and CDR2 from the germline V gene are MNHNS and SASEGT. The CDR3 loop spans 14 amino acids. CDR3 nucleotide sequence: TGTGCCACTCATGGGACTAGCGGGAGCAACGAGCAGTACTTC. Amino acids: CATHGTSGSNEQYF.

This clonotype was detected many times. The chain employs TRBV20-1 and TRBJ2-3; possibly TRBD1 or TRBD2 for D (6 bases each). The germline V and J ends were trimmed by 1 base and 6 bases, with 11 bases remaining between them. This CDR3 has 13 amino acids. CDR1 is DFQATT and CDR2 is SNEGSKA in the germline V gene (reference sequence). CDR3 amino acids: CSARVGGGDTQYF. The CDR3 DNA is TGCAGTGCTAGAGTGGGGGGCGGGGATACGCAGTATTTT.

This sequence joins TRBV9 and TRBJ2-1, with D uncertain. Per the germline V gene, CDR1 is SGDLS and CDR2 is YYNGEE. This CDR3 is 15 amino acids long. Trimming left V 0 bases short and J 1 base short, with 8 bases between. The CDR3 sequence: CASSVGLQSYNEQFF. The CDR3 nucleotides are TGTGCCAGCAGCGTAGGACTCCAGTCCTACAATGAGCAGTTCTTC.

The chain recombines TRBV5-1 with TRBJ2-5; 7 bases are a match to TRBD1. Trimming at V came to 4 bases and at J to 5 bases, leaving 11 bases not matched to a gene. This CDR3 contains 15 residues. Germline V gene data show CDR1 as SGHRS and CDR2 as YFSETQ. The CDR3 DNA sequence: TGCGCCAGCAGCGGCAGGGGGTATAGTGGGGAGACCCAGTACTTC. This translates into CASSGRGYSGETQYF.

The chain has TRBV20-1 and TRBJ2-5, with 9 bases that match TRBD1. There are 12 residues in the CDR3. The ends lost 5 bases at V and 5 bases at J; junction bases unmatched: 3. From germline, CDR1 is DFQATT and CDR2 SNEGSKA (reference sequence). CDR3 coding DNA: TGCAGTGCTGCCGACAGGGGGGAGACCCAGTACTTC. Amino acids: CSAADRGETQYF.

The V gene is TRBV28, the J gene TRBJ2-1; no clear D. Per the germline V gene, CDR1 is MDHEN and CDR2 is SYDVKM. The CDR3 extends over 14 amino acids. V shed 9 bases and J shed 3 bases, with 15 bases lying between them. The CDR3 loop reads CARRPPSRYNEQFF. CDR3 in DNA: TGTGCCAGGAGACCCCCCTCCCGCTACAATGAGCAGTTCTTC.

The CDR3 region has the DNA TGTGCCAGCTCACCATTCGGGAACGCGGATGAAAAACTGTTTTTT. Its translation is CASSPFGNADEKLFF. The chain joins TRBV18 to TRBJ1-4; D remains unclear. The CDR3 is made up of 15 amino acids. CDR1 is KGHSH and CDR2 is LQKENI in the germline V gene. Trimming took 2 bases from V and 6 from J, leaving 13 bases between them.

Ten or more counts support this clonotype. V is TRBV6-5 and J is TRBJ1-5, with TRBD1 identical over 7 bases. Per the germline V gene, CDR1 is MNHEY and CDR2 is SVGAGI. J lost 2 bases, V lost 9 bases, and 7 bases had no gene match. The CDR3 totals 14 residues. The CDR3 loop is CASPGTVGNQPQHF. In nucleotides, the CDR3 is TGTGCCAGTCCCGGGACAGTTGGCAATCAGCCCCAGCATTTT.

V usage is TRBV5-4 and J usage is TRBJ1-1; D gene ambiguous. This CDR3 is built from 13 residues. V was pared by 7 bases and J by 3 bases, with 13 bases between. Germline lookup yields CDR1 SGHNT and CDR2 YYREEE (reference sequence). The chain's CDR3 is CASLAHRDTEAFF. CDR3 DNA: TGTGCCAGCCTAGCTCATCGGGACACTGAAGCTTTCTTT. Full variable domain (outside the CDR3, taken from reference TRBV5-4 and TRBJ1-1): ETGVTQSPTHLIKTRGQQVTLRCSSQSGHNTVSWYQQALGQGPQFIFQYYREEENGRGNFPPRFSGLQFPNYSSELNVNALELDDSALYLCASLAHRDTEAFFGQGTRLTVV.